Listed here are 17 T cell receptor beta chains from one sample, sequenced in a study of preoperative IRX-2 immunotherapy in early breast cancer. Stated treatment: preoperative locoregional IRX-2 cytokine immunotherapy. The protocol was immunoSEQ multiplex PCR, while the TCRdb copy is restricted to in-frame clones and leaves out a portion. The sample includes about 43,000 clones, approximately 94% of them seen just once. The specimen was tumor tissue, collected after IRX-2 immunotherapy. Source of these receptors: a human donor with breast cancer.

This chain connects TRBV6-5 to TRBJ1-6; D may be TRBD1 (5 bases). The V gene's germline CDR1 is MNHEY and CDR2 SVGAGI. Trimming cost V 1 base and J 9 bases, with 16 bases left between them. This CDR3 is built from 16 residues. CDR3 in amino acids: CASSYFMPGGLSPLHF. The CDR3 DNA follows: TGTGCCAGCAGTTACTTTATGCCCGGGGGTCTTTCACCCCTCCACTTT.

This clone was found once. This chain connects TRBV2 to TRBJ1-1, with 7 bases aligning to TRBD1. This CDR3 region has 15 residues. From germline, CDR1 is SNHLY and CDR2 FYNNEI. Trimming took 3 bases from V and 4 from J; bases not matched to a gene: 8. The CDR3 sequence: CASSEWAGGSTEAFF. The DNA for the CDR3 is TGTGCCAGCAGTGAGTGGGCAGGGGGTTCCACTGAAGCTTTCTTT.

This clone came up once. The chain is built from TRBV18 and TRBJ1-1, with a possible D match to TRBD1 (6 bases). The V end was cut by 2 bases, the J end by 0 bases, with 13 bases between. Germline values: CDR1 KGHSH, CDR2 LQKENI. This CDR3 comprises 16 residues. CDR3 DNA sequence: TGTGCCAGCTCACCAGGTATCGCAGGGGTGAACACTGAAGCTTTCTTT. It specifies CASSPGIAGVNTEAFF.

The gene calls are TRBV28 and TRBJ2-5; 7 positions agree with TRBD1. Per germline, CDR1 MDHEN and CDR2 SYDVKM. This CDR3 has 17 residues. V lost 7 bases and J lost 3; bases outside the gene matches: 17. This chain's CDR3 is CASNPNGQEDDKETQYF. CDR3 in DNA: TGTGCCAGCAACCCTAATGGACAGGAAGACGACAAAGAGACCCAGTACTTC. Based on the CDR3 plus reference TRBV28 and TRBJ2-5, the full variable domain is DVKVTQSSRYLVKRTGEKVFLECVQDMDHENMFWYRQDPGLGLRLIYFSYDVKMKEKGDIPEGYSVSREKKERFSLILESASTNQTSMYLCASNPNGQEDDKETQYFGPGTRLLVL.

This chain joins TRBV28 and TRBJ1-4; D unclear. V lost 7 bases and J lost 4, with 13 bases in between. This CDR3 comprises 14 residues. From germline, CDR1 is MDHEN and CDR2 SYDVKM. This chain's CDR3 is CASTSLGLNEKLFF. Here the CDR3 DNA reads TGTGCCAGCACTTCCCTGGGCCTTAATGAAAAACTGTTTTTT.

The rearrangement links TRBV7-2 to TRBJ2-6; weak D call: TRBD2 (6 bases). V dropped 0 bases and J dropped 4 bases, with 10 bases sitting between them. Germline CDR1 reads SGHTA; CDR2 reads FQGNSA. The length of the CDR3 is 16 residues. The CDR3 region has the DNA TGTGCCAGCAGCTTAGCCTCGGGGGACGGGGCCAACGTCCTGACTTTC. Protein: CASSLASGDGANVLTF. The complete variable domain, with remaining parts taken from reference TRBV7-2 and TRBJ2-6, reads GAGVSQSPSNKVTEKGKDVELRCDPISGHTALYWYRQSLGQGLEFLIYFQGNSAPDKSGLPSDRFSAERTGGSVSTLTIQRTQQEDSAVYLCASSLASGDGANVLTFGAGSRLTVL.

The chain couples TRBV7-2 to TRBJ2-2; D is ambiguous. Germline V gene sequence: CDR1 SGHTA, CDR2 FQGNSA. The CDR3 contains 16 residues. V lost 3 bases and J 1 base, leaving 12 bases between the germline ends. The CDR3 coding sequence is TGTGCCAGCAGCTTTGTTTCCAGATTGAACACCGGGGAGCTGTTTTTT. Residues: CASSFVSRLNTGELFF.

The rearrangement uses TRBV28 and TRBJ2-7; 8 bases are shared with TRBD1. V lost 3 bases, J lost 12 bases, and 7 bases stayed unmatched. The CDR3 totals 12 residues. The germline gives CDR1 MDHEN, CDR2 SYDVKM. Here the CDR3 DNA reads TGTGCCAGCAGTTTTTACGGACAGGGACCGTACTTC. As protein: CASSFYGQGPYF.

The V gene is TRBV19, the J gene TRBJ1-2; 8 nucleotides line up with TRBD1. Per germline, CDR1 LNHDA and CDR2 SQIVND (reference sequence). This CDR3 has 14 amino acids. J was trimmed by 4 bases and V by 1 base; bases with no gene match: 2. CDR3 region: CASSIGTGFYGYTF. CDR3 nucleotide sequence: TGTGCCAGTAGTATAGGGACAGGGTTCTATGGCTACACCTTC.

This clone was detected once. V gene TRBV7-9 combines with J gene TRBJ2-5; 8 bases line up with TRBD1. The CDR3 contains 14 residues. The germline V gene has CDR1 SEHNR and CDR2 FQNEAQ (reference sequence). With 1 base clipped from V and 3 bases from J, the junction kept 1 base outside the gene matches. CDR3 in amino acids: CASSLGTGKETQYF. CDR3 nucleotides: TGTGCCAGCAGCTTAGGGACAGGGAAAGAGACCCAGTACTTC. The variable domain in full, with the rest retrieved from reference TRBV7-9 and TRBJ2-5, is DTGVSQNPRHKITKRGQNVTFRCDPISEHNRLYWYRQTLGQGPEFLTYFQNEAQLEKSRLLSDRFSAERPKGSFSTLEIQRTEQGDSAMYLCASSLGTGKETQYFGPGTRLLVL.

V and J are TRBV19 and TRBJ2-5; D not certain. V was shortened by 3 bases and J by 1 base, with 18 bases between the two germline ends. Germline values: CDR1 LNHDA, CDR2 SQIVND (reference sequence). This CDR3 is built from 17 residues. In nucleotides, the CDR3 is TGTGCCAGTAGTATTAACCGGTTCCTGACTGGCCAAGAGACCCAGTACTTC. This translates into CASSINRFLTGQETQYF.

DNA of the CDR3: TGTGCCAGCAAGGGCGGCGGGAGCAATCAGCCCCAGCATTTT. Amino acid sequence: CASKGGGSNQPQHF. This chain links TRBV28 with TRBJ1-5; D uncertain. Trimming took off 7 bases at V and 1 base at J, with 11 bases between the two ends. Germline V gene sequence: CDR1 MDHEN, CDR2 SYDVKM. This CDR3 comprises 14 residues.

This chain connects TRBV5-4 to TRBJ2-1, with 14 positions matching TRBD2. CDR3 size: 18 residues. The junction had 8 bases not matched to a gene; V was cut back by 4 bases and J by 2 bases. Germline V gene sequence: CDR1 SGHNT, CDR2 YYREEE (reference sequence). The CDR3 is CASSGGTSGSSAYNEQFF. The CDR3 nucleotides read TGTGCCAGCAGCGGGGGGACTAGCGGGAGTTCGGCCTACAATGAGCAGTTCTTC. Variable domain in full (rest from reference TRBV5-4 and TRBJ2-1): ETGVTQSPTHLIKTRGQQVTLRCSSQSGHNTVSWYQQALGQGPQFIFQYYREEENGRGNFPPRFSGLQFPNYSSELNVNALELDDSALYLCASSGGTSGSSAYNEQFFGPGTRLTVL.

J is TRBJ1-2 and V is TRBV7-2, with TRBD1 identical over 9 bases. Germline loops: CDR1 SGHTA, CDR2 FQGNSA. The CDR3 contains 15 residues. The V and J ends lost 1 base and 4 bases, in that order; junction bases with no gene match: 4. This chain's CDR3 is CASSLVTGGGYGYTF. The DNA of the CDR3 is TGTGCCAGCAGCTTAGTCACAGGGGGCGGCTATGGCTACACCTTC.

The V call is TRBV5-4, the J call TRBJ2-1; D is uncertain. This CDR3 region has 12 residues. Germline assignment: CDR1 SGHNT and CDR2 YYREEE (reference sequence). Trimming left V 0 bases short and J 10 bases short, with 8 bases between. In nucleotides, the CDR3 is TGTGCCAGCAGCTTGGGTCTGCGAGAGCAGTTCTTC. Protein sequence: CASSLGLREQFF. The whole variable domain, filled in from reference TRBV5-4 and TRBJ2-1, reads ETGVTQSPTHLIKTRGQQVTLRCSSQSGHNTVSWYQQALGQGPQFIFQYYREEENGRGNFPPRFSGLQFPNYSSELNVNALELDDSALYLCASSLGLREQFFGPGTRLTVL.

The chain links TRBV9 to TRBJ1-2, with 8 bases fitting TRBD1. The CDR3 runs to 14 residues. Trimming took 3 bases from V and 3 from J; bases not matched to a gene: 4. Germline assignment: CDR1 SGDLS and CDR2 YYNGEE. The CDR3 spells CASSEDRDHYGYTF. CDR3 DNA sequence: TGTGCCAGCAGCGAGGACAGGGATCACTATGGCTACACCTTC.

The rearrangement joins TRBV4-1 to TRBJ1-3; 8 nucleotides line up with TRBD1. J gave up 2 bases and V 4 bases, and 10 bases lay outside the gene matches. The CDR3 has 17 amino acids. The germline gives CDR1 MGHRA, CDR2 YSYEKL. CDR3: CASSLRLGQGAGNTIYF. CDR3 nucleotide sequence: TGCGCCAGCAGCCTTAGATTAGGACAGGGAGCTGGAAACACCATATATTTT.